This T cell receptor beta chain was identified during a study of blood T cell repertoires in COVID-19 (TCRdb year 2020). Regarding the research as a whole: Samples from collaborators originated in the United States, Italy and Spain and spanned both the acute and convalescent phases of COVID-19. Where HLA class I and class II types were available, the types were taken from metadata supplied by the sample provider, not from assay-based typing. The samples were drawn from two sources: the first 160 participants of the ongoing ImmuneRACE study, and 1,000 to 1,500 subjects contributed by 6 global collaborators. Subjects who had been exposed to COVID-19, were actively infected with it, or had recovered from it provided the deeply sampled blood TCRbeta repertoires that made up the dataset. Nearly every sample came with metadata listing a de-identified subject ID, COVID-19 status, age in years and sex. The repertoires were released in a freely available public database intended as a resource for research on the immune response to SARS-CoV-2. The material from the prospective study consisted of cDNA or gDNA derived from T cells, B-cell-depleted T cells, or PBMCs. The paper as a whole reports these results and caveats: The amount of clinical and demographic metadata varied by source and participant and was provided uncurated.

V and J are trimmed by 2 bases and 2 bases, and the gene matches miss 13 bases of the junction. CDR1 and CDR2 were assigned from the germline V gene (reference sequence) as SEHNR and FQNEAQ. The CDR3 sequence holds 18 residues, the cysteine and phenylalanine included. Just CDR3 DNA is preserved here, 54 bases in frame from base 1. Whole blood was collected in K2EDTA tubes by collaborating institutions according to the institutions' own protocols. For TCRbeta analysis, collaborators shipped samples in one of three forms: frozen whole blood, isolated PBMCs, or DNA extracted from either of those sample types. Remarks on this clone: Its binding antigen is unknown. No qualities accompany the bases; no much larger clone lies one base away.

The immunoSEQ Assay, a bias-controlled multiplex PCR, was used to amplify TCRbeta CDR3 regions from genomic DNA. On the study's bioinformatics: The number of nucleated cells in each sample was estimated by amplification of reference gene primers within the assay. To quantify the absolute abundance of each unique TCRbeta CDR3 rearrangement, sequence reads were collapsed and filtered. For each sample, productive Simpson clonality was calculated as the square root of Simpson's diversity index across productive rearrangements. TCRdb limited this immuneACCESS table to in-frame rearrangements with V and J called. A share of clones is missing; checked studies link under half to unresolved V genes, and the rest is unexplained. D and trimming were read from the DNA, whereas the V and J calls and clone size are those reported in that table. The sample includes about 120,000 clones, with 82% observed a single time. Approximately 4.5% of the sample lies in the top ten.

The chain is encoded by TRBV7-9 joined to TRBJ2-5; 8 bases in between match TRBD1. The clonotype was recovered from a woman in her 70s with acute or convalescent COVID-19. Source material: peripheral blood. This receptor carries the CDR3 CASSLLGTGVLGQETQYF. The DNA is TGTGCCAGCAGCTTATTAGGGACAGGCGTTTTGGGACAAGAGACCCAGTACTTC.